One T cell receptor (beta chain) is described in this entry. Its cognate antigen is unknown. Each of the donors was a healthy bone marrow donor. These data originate in a study of cytomegalovirus exposure and HLA in healthy donors. Findings and limits, study-wide: Sequencing likely caused a cluster of highly shared sequence variants. A missense variant in DCLRE1C was later tied to TCR beta V- and J-gene trimming.

In the PCR, 60 Vbeta and 13 Jbeta primers were used. Sequencing was performed with immunoSEQ multiplex PCR; in TCRdb, only in-frame clones are kept and a portion is missing. The table has roughly 95,000 clones, approximately 85% seen once. The receptor was derived from a man aged 25 to 40 in good health and CMV-seropositive. The sequencing sample was made of PBMCs.

The CDR3 region is CASSRDSSYNEQFF. Here the CDR3 DNA reads TGTGCCAGCAGCCGGGATAGCTCCTACAATGAGCAGTTCTTC. The chain has TRBV5-5 and TRBJ2-1; weak D call: TRBD2 (5 bases). V was shortened by 4 bases and J by 0 bases, with 8 bases between the two germline ends. The CDR3 has 14 residues. Germline values: CDR1 SGHKS, CDR2 YYEKEE (reference sequence).